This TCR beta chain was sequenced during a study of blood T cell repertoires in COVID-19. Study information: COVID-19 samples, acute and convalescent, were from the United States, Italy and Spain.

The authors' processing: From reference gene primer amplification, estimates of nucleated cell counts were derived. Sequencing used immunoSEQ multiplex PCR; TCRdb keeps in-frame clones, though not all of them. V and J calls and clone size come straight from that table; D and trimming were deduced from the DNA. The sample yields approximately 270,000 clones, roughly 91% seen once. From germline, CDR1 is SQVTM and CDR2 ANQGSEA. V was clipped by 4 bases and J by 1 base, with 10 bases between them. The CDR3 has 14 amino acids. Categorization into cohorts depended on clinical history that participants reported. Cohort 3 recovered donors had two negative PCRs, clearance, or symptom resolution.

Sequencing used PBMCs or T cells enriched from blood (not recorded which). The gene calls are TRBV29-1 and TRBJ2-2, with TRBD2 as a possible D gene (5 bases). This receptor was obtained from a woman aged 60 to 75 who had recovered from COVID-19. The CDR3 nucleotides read TGCAGCGTTGTTCCGGGAATGAACACCGGGGAGCTGTTTTTT. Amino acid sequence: CSVVPGMNTGELFF.